This T cell receptor (beta chain) comes out of a study of beta chain features in type 1 diabetes. Study findings and constraints: Patients' naive, central memory and Treg TCRB repertoires seemed closer to one another than those of healthy donors. Shorter templates might be favored by PCR, equally in patients and controls.

Sequenced material consisted of expressed TCRB transcripts (all of the isolated RNA was reverse transcribed). Libraries were prepared by immunoSEQ multiplex PCR; TCRdb keeps only in-frame clonotypes and omits some of them. The sample lists about 360,000 clones; roughly 12% were seen once. This clone was seen a few times. Antigen specificity is unknown. The TCR originated in a man in his late teens or twenties in good health. The sample comprised naive CD4+ T cells from blood.

Here the CDR3 DNA reads TGTGCCAGCAGCTTGGGGGGGACTAGTACCCATGAGCAGTTCTTC. It yields the protein CASSLGGTSTHEQFF. The chain combines TRBV5-4 with TRBJ2-1; 8 bases map to TRBD2. V was pared by 0 bases and J by 8 bases, with 7 bases of the junction left unmatched. The CDR3 spans 15 residues. Germline loops: CDR1 SGHNT, CDR2 YYREEE (reference sequence).